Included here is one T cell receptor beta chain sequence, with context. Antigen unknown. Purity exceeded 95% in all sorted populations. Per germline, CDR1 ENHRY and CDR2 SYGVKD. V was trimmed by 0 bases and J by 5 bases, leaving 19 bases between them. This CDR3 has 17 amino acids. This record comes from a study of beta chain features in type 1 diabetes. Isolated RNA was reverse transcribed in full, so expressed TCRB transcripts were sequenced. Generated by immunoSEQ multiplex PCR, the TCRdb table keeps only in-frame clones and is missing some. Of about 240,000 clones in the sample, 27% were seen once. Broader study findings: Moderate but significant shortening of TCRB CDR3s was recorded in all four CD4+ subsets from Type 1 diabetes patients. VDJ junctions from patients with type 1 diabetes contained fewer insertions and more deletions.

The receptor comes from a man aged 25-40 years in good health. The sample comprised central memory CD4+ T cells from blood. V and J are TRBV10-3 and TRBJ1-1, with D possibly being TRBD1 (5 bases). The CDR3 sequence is CAISESQSGSGRTEAFF. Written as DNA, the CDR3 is TGTGCCATCAGTGAGTCTCAATCAGGGTCGGGTAGAACTGAAGCTTTCTTT.